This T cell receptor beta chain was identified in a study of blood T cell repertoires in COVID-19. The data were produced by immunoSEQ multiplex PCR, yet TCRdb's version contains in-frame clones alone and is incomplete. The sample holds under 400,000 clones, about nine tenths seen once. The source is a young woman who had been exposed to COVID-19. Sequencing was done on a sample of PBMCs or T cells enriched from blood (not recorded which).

The CDR3 loop reads CTSSQGYCRDRAYNEQFF. The CDR3 region has the DNA TGCACCAGCAGCCAAGGCTACTGCCGGGACAGGGCTTATAATGAGCAGTTCTTC. The chain has TRBV1 and TRBJ2-1; the tabulated D call, TRBD1, remains unverified against the DNA. TRBV1 is flagged as a pseudogene. The CDR3 extends over 18 amino acids.